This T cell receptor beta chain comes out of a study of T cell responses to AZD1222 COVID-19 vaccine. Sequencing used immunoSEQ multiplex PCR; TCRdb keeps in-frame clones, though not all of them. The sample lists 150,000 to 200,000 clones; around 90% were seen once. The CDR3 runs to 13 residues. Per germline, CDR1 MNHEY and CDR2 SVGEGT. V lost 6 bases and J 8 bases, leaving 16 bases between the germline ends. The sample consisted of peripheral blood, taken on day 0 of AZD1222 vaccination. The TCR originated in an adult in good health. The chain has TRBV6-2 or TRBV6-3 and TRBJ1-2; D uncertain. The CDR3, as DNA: TGTGCCAGCAGCTCGGCACGTCGGACGGGCTACACCTTC. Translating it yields CASSSARRTGYTF.